This record concerns one T cell receptor (beta chain) sequence. This clonotype was observed many times. The antigen it binds to is not known. No base-level quality is on record; no much larger clone is a single base apart. The sample comes from a study of T cells after yellow fever vaccination (dated by TCRdb to between 2018 and 2020). For context, the study as a whole: The SMART-Seq v4 Ultra Low Input RNA kit was used to prepare libraries from fractions with low cell numbers. Blood was drawn at multiple timepoints before and after primary and secondary immunization, with bulk PBMC replicates and cell subsets isolated. To follow T-cell clones before and after both primary and booster YFV17D yellow fever vaccination, bulk TCR alpha and beta repertoires underwent longitudinal sequencing. The cohort comprised two healthy male donors, one aged 18 to 30 and one aged 30 to 39 years. Here is what the overall study found, with its caveats: Computational filtering was required because FACS-sorted repertoires could contain abundant contaminating clonotypes from the bulk population. Compared with the primary T-cell response, the secondary T-cell response was faster but weaker, reaching its peak on day 5 rather than on day 15. Because only two donors were included in the study, the extent to which the findings can be generalized is limited. A small fraction of clonotypes showed up in both the CD4 and CD8 compartments, probably as a result of convergent recombination. Most clones expanded after primary vaccination (approximately 95% of CD4 and roughly 91% of CD8) were re-detected after the booster, suggesting that broad memory maintenance occurred.

Sequencing was carried out with an Illumina NovaSeq 6000. TCR cDNA was synthesized by 5'RACE template switching, through which a universal primer site and unique molecular identifiers were introduced. Priming for cDNA synthesis came from both the TCR alpha and TCR beta constant segments. Libraries were amplified in two PCR steps, with sample barcodes and sequencing adapters added in the second step. Sequencing of the libraries was done on either Illumina HiSeq 2500 (2x100 bp) or NovaSeq (2x150 bp). Under the source paper's analysis protocol: Demultiplexing of reads and collapsing into UMI consensus sequences were performed with MIGEC, and V(D)J alignment was carried out with MiXCR. Vaccine-responding clonotypes were defined with edgeR using replicate PBMC samples, requiring FDR below 0.01 and a log2 fold change above 5 up to day 15. CD4 or CD8 identity was assigned to each bulk clonotype according to whether the clonotype was present at higher abundance in the sequenced CD4 repertoire or the sequenced CD8 repertoire. The public reads were reprocessed in TCRdb via fastp at Q25 and MiXCR, keeping in-frame beta chains. Each CDR3 protein gets just one entry, which takes the most common genes and DNA from the rows behind it. The V and J calls and clone size come from TCRdb's table, not from the authors' own analysis. This sample lists 85,000 to 100,000 distinct CDR3 sequences; about 5.8% were detected once. The ten largest account for 35% to 45% of the sample.

This specimen's treatment or condition label, per the study, means: live attenuated yellow fever vaccine strain. A standard Ficoll-Paque protocol was used to isolate PBMCs from peripheral blood. CD4 and CD8 T-cell fractions were isolated with Dynabeads CD4 and CD8 positive selection kits. TriZol was used to extract RNA from bulk PBMCs, CD4 and CD8 fractions, and dextramer-positive and dextramer-negative fractions. V sheds 5 bases and J sheds 5 bases, leaving 21 bases between their ends. There are 16 amino acids in the CDR3, from cysteine to phenylalanine inclusive. The sequence is cut down to CDR3 DNA, 48 bases in frame from base 1.

This sample comprised CD8+ T cells sorted from PBMCs, obtained 10 days after the yellow fever booster vaccination. The sequence is built from TRBV12-3 or TRBV12-4 and TRBJ1-2, with TRBD1 as a weak D call on 5 bases. The sequence was collected from a young man who received the YFV17D yellow fever vaccine. Here is the DNA: TGTGCCAGCAGTCCGAGCCCGGGACTCCTCCTATATGGCTACACCTTC. This is translated as CASSPSPGLLLYGYTF.